A single TCR beta chain is shown here with its context. The data belong to a study of cytomegalovirus exposure and HLA in healthy donors. Primers included in the PCR were 60 Vbeta and 13 Jbeta primers. Sequenced by immunoSEQ multiplex PCR; TCRdb stores in-frame clones only, minus some. The sample has around 150,000 clones, about four fifths seen once. The length of the CDR3 is 14 residues. The ends were cut back, 2 bases at V and 7 bases at J, with 14 bases in the middle. Germline CDR1 is MNHEY and CDR2 is SMNVEV (reference sequence). This clonotype originated in a male donor in good health and CMV-seropositive. Sequenced input: PBMCs. The rearrangement uses TRBV27 and TRBJ1-2, with a tentative D call TRBD1 (5 bases). CDR3 in amino acids: CASSLLEGRGGYTF. The CDR3 DNA reads TGTGCCAGCAGTTTACTTGAGGGGCGGGGTGGCTACACCTTC.